This TCR beta chain was found in a study of T cell changes during pregnancy in multiple sclerosis. The repertoire was sequenced with immunoSEQ multiplex PCR; TCRdb's copy has only in-frame clones and lacks some. The sample consists of tens of thousands of clones, approximately 95% of them appearing once. The V gene end was trimmed by 6 bases and the J gene end by 8 bases; junction bases not matched to a gene: 7. This CDR3 is 15 amino acids long. Germline V gene sequence: CDR1 LNHNV, CDR2 YYDKDF (reference sequence). The TCR originated in a female donor in good health, enrolled as a control in a pregnancy study. The sample here was peripheral blood, taken in the second trimester of pregnancy. V usage is TRBV15 and J usage is TRBJ2-1; the match to TRBD2 covers 13 bases. The CDR3, as DNA: TGTGCCACCAGGAGGACTAGCGGGAGCTTCGATGAGCAGTTCTTC. As protein: CATRRTSGSFDEQFF.